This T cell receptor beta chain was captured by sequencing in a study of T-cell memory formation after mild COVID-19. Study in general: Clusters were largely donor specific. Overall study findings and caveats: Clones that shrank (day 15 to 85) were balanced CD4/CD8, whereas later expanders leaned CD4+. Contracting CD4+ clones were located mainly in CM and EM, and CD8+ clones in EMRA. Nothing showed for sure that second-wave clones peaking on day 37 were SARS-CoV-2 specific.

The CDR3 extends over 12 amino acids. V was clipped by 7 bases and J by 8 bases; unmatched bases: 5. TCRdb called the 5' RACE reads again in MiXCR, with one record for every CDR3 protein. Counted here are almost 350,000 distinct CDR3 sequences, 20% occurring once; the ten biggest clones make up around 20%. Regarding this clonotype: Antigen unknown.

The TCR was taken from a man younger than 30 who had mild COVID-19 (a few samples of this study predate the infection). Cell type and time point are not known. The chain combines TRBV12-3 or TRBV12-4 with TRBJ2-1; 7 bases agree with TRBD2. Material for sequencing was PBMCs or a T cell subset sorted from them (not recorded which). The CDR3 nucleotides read TGTGCCAGCACCCTCGGGAGGTATGAGCAGTTCTTC. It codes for CASTLGRYEQFF.